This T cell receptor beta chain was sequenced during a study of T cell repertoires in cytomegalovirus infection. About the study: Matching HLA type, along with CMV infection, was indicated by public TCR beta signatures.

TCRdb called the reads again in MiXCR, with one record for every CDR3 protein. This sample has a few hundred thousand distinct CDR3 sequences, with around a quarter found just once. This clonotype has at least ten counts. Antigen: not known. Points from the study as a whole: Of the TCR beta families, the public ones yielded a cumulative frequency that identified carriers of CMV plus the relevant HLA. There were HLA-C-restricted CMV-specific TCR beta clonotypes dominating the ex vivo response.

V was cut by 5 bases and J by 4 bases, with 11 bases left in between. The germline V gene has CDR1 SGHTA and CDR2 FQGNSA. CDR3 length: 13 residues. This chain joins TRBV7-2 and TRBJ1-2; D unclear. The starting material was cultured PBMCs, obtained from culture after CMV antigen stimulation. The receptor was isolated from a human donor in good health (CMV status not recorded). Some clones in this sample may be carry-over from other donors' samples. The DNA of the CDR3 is TGTGCCAGCAGCCTCCCCGGGCCCTATGGCTACACCTTC. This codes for CASSLPGPYGYTF. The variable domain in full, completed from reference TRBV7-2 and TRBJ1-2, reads GAGVSQSPSNKVTEKGKDVELRCDPISGHTALYWYRQSLGQGLEFLIYFQGNSAPDKSGLPSDRFSAERTGGSVSTLTIQRTQQEDSAVYLCASSLPGPYGYTFGSGTRLTVV.